The 27 T cell receptor beta chains listed next were all sequenced from one sample in a study of T-cell memory formation after mild COVID-19. TCRdb itself ran the 5' RACE reads through MiXCR, one entry per CDR3 protein. This sample has some 150,000 distinct CDR3 sequences; roughly 19% occur once, and the top ten carry 2% to 2.5%. The sequencing input was PBMCs or a T cell subset sorted from them (not recorded which). These TCRs come from an adult woman who had mild COVID-19 (a few samples of this study predate the infection). Cell type and time point are not known.

This clonotype was counted between two and nine times. V is TRBV18 and J is TRBJ1-4; D uncertain. The CDR3 has 13 amino acids. Trimming pared 2 bases from V and 5 bases from J, leaving 6 bases between. CDR1 and CDR2 from the germline V gene are KGHSH and LQKENI. CDR3 sequence (DNA): TGTGCCAGCTCACCATCCAGAAATGAAAAACTGTTTTTT. Translated, it gives CASSPSRNEKLFF.

The chain employs TRBV4-3 and TRBJ2-1; D assignment may be TRBD1 or TRBD2 (5 bases each). The CDR3 has 15 amino acids. Per germline, CDR1 LGHNA and CDR2 YSLEER. The V end lost 2 bases, the J end lost 10 bases, and 18 bases lay between the germline ends. The DNA for the CDR3 is TGCGCCAGCAGCCAATCGGGACCCCTCTCCGGGGAGCAGTTCTTC. This codes for CASSQSGPLSGEQFF.

This clonotype has just a few counts. The chain links TRBV5-1 to TRBJ2-7, with no clear D. CDR3 size: 12 residues. Germline CDR1 is SGHRS and CDR2 is YFSETQ. V gave up 0 bases and J gave up 5 bases, with 6 bases separating them. The DNA of the CDR3 is TGCGCCAGCAGCTTGGATGGGGACGAGCAGTACTTC. Amino acid sequence: CASSLDGDEQYF.

This clonotype turned up a few times. The chain employs TRBV6-5 and TRBJ2-5; 9 bases agree with TRBD1. J gave up 5 bases and V 5 bases, and 15 bases lay outside the gene matches. The CDR3 is made up of 17 amino acids. Per the germline V gene, CDR1 is MNHEY and CDR2 is SVGAGI. DNA for the CDR3: TGTGCCAGCAGTCTAGAAGGGACAGGGCCACCGCAGGAGACCCAGTACTTC. As protein: CASSLEGTGPPQETQYF.

The chain has TRBV12-3 or TRBV12-4 and TRBJ2-3; D is undetermined. The V end was cut by 3 bases, the J end by 0 bases, with 7 bases between. The CDR3 runs to 14 residues. The CDR3 bases are TGTGCCAGCAGTTTCTTTCCTAGCACAGATACGCAGTATTTT. Its protein product is CASSFFPSTDTQYF.

The CDR3 coding sequence is TGTGCGACTACCAACGAGAGAGGTGCAGATACGCAGTATTTT. Amino acid sequence: CATTNERGADTQYF. V and J are TRBV6-5 and TRBJ2-3, with a weak D call TRBD2 (5 bases). The CDR3 extends over 14 amino acids. CDR1 and CDR2 (germline): MNHEY, SVGAGI.

This clonotype was seen at least ten times. The chain carries TRBV4-1 and TRBJ1-1; tentatively, D is TRBD1 (5 bases). This CDR3 has 15 amino acids. Germline values: CDR1 MGHRA, CDR2 YSYEKL. V lost 3 bases and J 5 bases, leaving 16 bases between the germline ends. In nucleotides, the CDR3 is TGCGCCAGCAGCCATCGTGAGGCAGGGAAGACTGAAGCTTTCTTT. Residues: CASSHREAGKTEAFF.

This clonotype was seen more than once but under ten times. The V and J genes are TRBV5-1 and TRBJ1-1; no clear D gene. The V gene's germline CDR1 is SGHRS and CDR2 YFSETQ. V was pared by 2 bases and J by 1 base, with 6 bases between. This CDR3 is built from 13 residues. This chain's CDR3 is CASSFGPNTEAFF. The CDR3 nucleotides are TGCGCCAGCAGCTTCGGGCCGAACACTGAAGCTTTCTTT.

This chain joins TRBV27 and TRBJ2-7, with TRBD2 as a possible D gene (7 bases). CDR3 length: 15 residues. With 10 bases removed from V and 5 bases from J, the gap between germline ends came to 24 bases. Germline CDR1 and CDR2: MNHEY and SMNVEV (reference sequence). The CDR3 reads CATRDLHGGRNEQYF. CDR3 in DNA: TGTGCCACCCGGGACCTACACGGGGGGCGGAACGAGCAGTACTTC.

V usage is TRBV5-1 and J usage is TRBJ2-1; D gene uncertain. The germline V gene has CDR1 SGHRS and CDR2 YFSETQ. The CDR3 is 13 residues long. Trimming pared 3 bases from V and 5 bases from J, leaving 9 bases between. The CDR3 DNA reads as TGCGCCAGCAGCTACGGCCGACACAATGAGCAGTTCTTC. This sequence encodes CASSYGRHNEQFF.

The chain employs TRBV18 and TRBJ2-1; D is unresolved. The ends were cut back, 4 bases at V and 10 bases at J, with 8 bases in the middle. Germline loops: CDR1 KGHSH, CDR2 LQKENI. The CDR3 loop spans 11 amino acids. CDR3 bases: TGTGCCAGCTCACTAGTTAGAGAGCAGTTCTTC. It is translated as CASSLVREQFF. The whole variable domain, filled in from reference TRBV18 and TRBJ2-1, reads NAGVMQNPRHLVRRRGQEARLRCSPMKGHSHVYWYRQLPEEGLKFMVYLQKENIIDESGMPKERFSAEFPKEGPSILRIQQVVRGDSAAYFCASSLVREQFFGPGTRLTVL.

This chain links TRBV4-1 with TRBJ2-5, with 8 nucleotides matching TRBD2. The CDR3 runs 18 residues. V gave up 4 bases and J gave up 5 bases; unmatched junction bases: 18. In germline, CDR1 is MGHRA, CDR2 YSYEKL. In DNA, the CDR3 is TGCGCCAGCAGCCCGAAACGGGCGGGGGGACGGCACCGGGAGACCCAGTACTTC. Translated, it gives CASSPKRAGGRHRETQYF.

This clonotype came up a few times. This sequence joins TRBV3-1 and TRBJ2-3; 10 bases match TRBD2. J was trimmed by 2 bases and V by 4 bases; bases with no gene match: 15. This CDR3 contains 19 residues. The germline V gene encodes CDR1 LGHDT and CDR2 YNNKEL (reference sequence). CDR3 protein: CASSPKRGPSGGFTDTQYF. The CDR3 region has the DNA TGTGCCAGCAGCCCAAAAAGGGGACCTAGCGGGGGATTCACAGATACGCAGTATTTT.

The table lists this clonotype with a few counts. The rearrangement links TRBV3-1 to TRBJ2-7, with TRBD1 as a possible D gene (6 bases). The CDR3 has 13 amino acids. Trimming removed 10 bases from V and 1 base from J, with 14 bases in between. Germline V CDR1 and CDR2: LGHDT, YNNKEL (reference sequence). The CDR3 loop is CATPLGQSYEQYF. In DNA, the CDR3 is TGTGCCACCCCGCTAGGACAGTCCTACGAGCAGTACTTC.

This clonotype has more than one count but fewer than ten. The chain uses TRBV18 and TRBJ2-3, with 8 bases matching TRBD1. V shed 6 bases, J shed 4 bases, and the junction held 9 bases outside the gene matches. In germline, CDR1 is KGHSH, CDR2 LQKENI. This CDR3 region has 15 residues. Here the CDR3 DNA reads TGTGCCAGCTCCCTTACAGGGGGAGCTGCAGATACGCAGTATTTT. Its protein product is CASSLTGGAADTQYF.

This chain uses TRBV4-1 with TRBJ2-5; D possibly corresponds to TRBD2 (6 bases). The CDR3 length is 15 residues. Germline V CDR1 and CDR2: MGHRA, YSYEKL. V was shortened by 1 base and J by 7 bases, with 16 bases between the two germline ends. Written as DNA, the CDR3 is TGCGCCAGCAGCCAAGGGGGACTCACCCCAGGGACCCAGTACTTC. This translates into CASSQGGLTPGTQYF.

This clonotype has only a few counts. The gene calls are TRBV6-1 and TRBJ2-7, with D possibly called TRBD1 or TRBD2 (5 bases each). Between the trimmed V and J ends, which lost 4 bases and 1 base, there was a span of 11 bases. Germline assignment: CDR1 MNHNS and CDR2 SASEGT. The CDR3 loop spans 14 amino acids. The CDR3 nucleotides are TGTGCCAGCAGTGCCCGGGACCTATCCTACGAGCAGTACTTC. Its protein product is CASSARDLSYEQYF.

This clonotype appeared a few times. This chain uses TRBV12-3 or TRBV12-4 with TRBJ2-3, with D maybe TRBD1 (6 bases). V was shortened by 5 bases and J by 4 bases, with 13 bases between the two germline ends. The CDR3 is 14 amino acids. CDR3 nucleotides: TGTGCCAGCAGTCGACTGGGGGCCGCAGATACGCAGTATTTT. Its protein is CASSRLGAADTQYF.

The chain is built from TRBV2 and TRBJ2-1, with D maybe TRBD1 (6 bases). Germline CDR1 reads SNHLY; CDR2 reads FYNNEI. V was cut by 4 bases and J by 0 bases, with 13 bases left in between. This CDR3 region has 16 residues. The CDR3 sequence is CASSVRTASSYNEQFF. CDR3 DNA sequence: TGTGCCAGCAGTGTTAGGACAGCCTCCTCCTACAATGAGCAGTTCTTC.

This clonotype turned up a few times. This chain connects TRBV7-2 to TRBJ2-2, with D uncertain. Germline V gene lookup returns CDR1 SGHTA and CDR2 FQGNSA. V shed 1 base and J shed 0 bases, with 9 bases lying between them. The CDR3 runs to 16 residues. The CDR3 DNA reads as TGTGCCAGCAGCTTAGAGACGGACCCGAACACCGGGGAGCTGTTTTTT. Translation: CASSLETDPNTGELFF.

The rearrangement uses TRBV2 and TRBJ2-1, with 10 bases fitting TRBD2. The junction had 7 bases not matched to a gene; V was cut back by 6 bases and J by 5 bases. From germline, CDR1 is SNHLY and CDR2 FYNNEI. The CDR3 has 15 residues. CDR3 in amino acids: CASSHLAGVHNEQFF. CDR3 in DNA: TGTGCCAGCAGCCACCTAGCGGGGGTCCACAATGAGCAGTTCTTC.

This clonotype was counted once. V is TRBV7-6 and J is TRBJ1-1, with 7 nucleotides matching TRBD1. Germline lookup yields CDR1 SGHVS and CDR2 FNYEAQ. This CDR3 has 15 amino acids. The V and J ends lost 5 bases and 5 bases, in that order; junction bases with no gene match: 11. The CDR3 protein is CASSPKYRGGTEAFF. The CDR3 coding sequence is TGTGCCAGCAGCCCGAAGTACAGGGGAGGTACTGAAGCTTTCTTT.

The V call is TRBV29-1, the J call TRBJ2-1; TRBD2 agrees at 12 bases. The CDR3 loop spans 14 amino acids. Germline lookup yields CDR1 SQVTM and CDR2 ANQGSEA. J gave up 9 bases and V 5 bases, and 8 bases lay outside the gene matches. CDR3 DNA: TGCAGCGTTTCGACTAGCGGGAGTGTGGTTGAGCAGTTCTTC. Its protein product is CSVSTSGSVVEQFF.

The V call is TRBV5-1, the J call TRBJ2-1; TRBD2 agrees at 10 bases. The CDR3 length is 16 residues. After removal of 0 bases from V and 7 bases from J, the junction contained 7 bases not matched to a gene. Germline V gene sequence: CDR1 SGHRS, CDR2 YFSETQ. CDR3 residues: CASSLVASGSVNEQFF. DNA for the CDR3: TGCGCCAGCAGCTTGGTTGCTAGCGGGAGCGTAAATGAGCAGTTCTTC. Based on the CDR3 plus reference TRBV5-1 and TRBJ2-1, the full variable domain is KAGVTQTPRYLIKTRGQQVTLSCSPISGHRSVSWYQQTPGQGLQFLFEYFSETQRNKGNFPGRFSGRQFSNSRSEMNVSTLELGDSALYLCASSLVASGSVNEQFFGPGTRLTVL.

This chain connects TRBV23-1 to TRBJ2-1; 7 bases map to TRBD2. TRBV23-1 is classed as an ORF, of uncertain function. Germline trimming cut 6 bases from V and 6 bases from J; bases unmatched to any gene: 8. This CDR3 contains 14 residues. The CDR3 loop is CASSGMTSSNEQFF. The CDR3 DNA reads as TGCGCCAGCAGCGGCATGACTAGCAGCAATGAGCAGTTCTTC.

The sample holds a few counts of this clonotype. The chain is built from TRBV29-1 and TRBJ2-5; TRBD2 agrees at 13 bases. V lost 3 bases to trimming and J lost 2 bases; unmatched junction nucleotides: 6. Germline values: CDR1 SQVTM, CDR2 ANQGSEA. The CDR3 extends over 16 amino acids. CDR3 DNA: TGCAGCGTTGATCGTACTAGCGGGGGGGCTCAAGAGACCCAGTACTTC. Protein: CSVDRTSGGAQETQYF. The full variable domain, rest sourced from reference TRBV29-1 and TRBJ2-5, is SAVISQKPSRDICQRGTSLTIQCQVDSQVTMMFWYRQQPGQSLTLIATANQGSEATYESGFVIDKFPISRPNLTFSTLTVSNMSPEDSSIYLCSVDRTSGGAQETQYFGPGTRLLVL.

There are a few counts of this clonotype. The rearrangement joins TRBV27 to TRBJ2-5, with a tentative D call TRBD1 (6 bases). Trimming took 2 bases from V and 0 from J, leaving 13 bases between them. CDR1 is MNHEY, CDR2 SMNVEV, per germline (reference sequence). This CDR3 is built from 16 residues. The CDR3, as DNA: TGTGCCAGCAGTTTAAGCGGCTACAGGGACCAAGAGACCCAGTACTTC. This translates into CASSLSGYRDQETQYF.